This T cell receptor (beta chain) stems from a study of identical twins. Study-level findings and limits: Rather than following the same donors, the conclusions depended on cross-sectional statistical analysis. There were fewer insertions in abundant cord blood beta clonotypes, but memory repertoires showed no such pattern.

With template switching, a universal primer site was added, and the cDNA carried unique molecular identifiers. One entry per CDR3 protein, called by TCRdb with MiXCR from the 5' RACE reads. The sample contains about 210,000 distinct CDR3 sequences, around 10% of which appear only once. Healthy Caucasians were all of the donors. Germline values: CDR1 SGHVS, CDR2 FQNEAQ. V was pared by 4 bases and J by 6 bases, with 20 bases between. CDR3 size: 16 residues. Of note for this clonotype: Its antigen is unidentified.

The V call is TRBV7-8, the J call TRBJ2-3, with a tentative D call TRBD1 (8 bases). The sequenced material came from memory (CD45RO+) T cells sorted from blood. The sequence derives from a woman aged 18-30 years in good health. CDR3 nucleotide sequence: TGTGCCAGCAGCTCCAGGACAGGGAGGGTGACGGATACGCAGTATTTT. Amino acids: CASSSRTGRVTDTQYF.